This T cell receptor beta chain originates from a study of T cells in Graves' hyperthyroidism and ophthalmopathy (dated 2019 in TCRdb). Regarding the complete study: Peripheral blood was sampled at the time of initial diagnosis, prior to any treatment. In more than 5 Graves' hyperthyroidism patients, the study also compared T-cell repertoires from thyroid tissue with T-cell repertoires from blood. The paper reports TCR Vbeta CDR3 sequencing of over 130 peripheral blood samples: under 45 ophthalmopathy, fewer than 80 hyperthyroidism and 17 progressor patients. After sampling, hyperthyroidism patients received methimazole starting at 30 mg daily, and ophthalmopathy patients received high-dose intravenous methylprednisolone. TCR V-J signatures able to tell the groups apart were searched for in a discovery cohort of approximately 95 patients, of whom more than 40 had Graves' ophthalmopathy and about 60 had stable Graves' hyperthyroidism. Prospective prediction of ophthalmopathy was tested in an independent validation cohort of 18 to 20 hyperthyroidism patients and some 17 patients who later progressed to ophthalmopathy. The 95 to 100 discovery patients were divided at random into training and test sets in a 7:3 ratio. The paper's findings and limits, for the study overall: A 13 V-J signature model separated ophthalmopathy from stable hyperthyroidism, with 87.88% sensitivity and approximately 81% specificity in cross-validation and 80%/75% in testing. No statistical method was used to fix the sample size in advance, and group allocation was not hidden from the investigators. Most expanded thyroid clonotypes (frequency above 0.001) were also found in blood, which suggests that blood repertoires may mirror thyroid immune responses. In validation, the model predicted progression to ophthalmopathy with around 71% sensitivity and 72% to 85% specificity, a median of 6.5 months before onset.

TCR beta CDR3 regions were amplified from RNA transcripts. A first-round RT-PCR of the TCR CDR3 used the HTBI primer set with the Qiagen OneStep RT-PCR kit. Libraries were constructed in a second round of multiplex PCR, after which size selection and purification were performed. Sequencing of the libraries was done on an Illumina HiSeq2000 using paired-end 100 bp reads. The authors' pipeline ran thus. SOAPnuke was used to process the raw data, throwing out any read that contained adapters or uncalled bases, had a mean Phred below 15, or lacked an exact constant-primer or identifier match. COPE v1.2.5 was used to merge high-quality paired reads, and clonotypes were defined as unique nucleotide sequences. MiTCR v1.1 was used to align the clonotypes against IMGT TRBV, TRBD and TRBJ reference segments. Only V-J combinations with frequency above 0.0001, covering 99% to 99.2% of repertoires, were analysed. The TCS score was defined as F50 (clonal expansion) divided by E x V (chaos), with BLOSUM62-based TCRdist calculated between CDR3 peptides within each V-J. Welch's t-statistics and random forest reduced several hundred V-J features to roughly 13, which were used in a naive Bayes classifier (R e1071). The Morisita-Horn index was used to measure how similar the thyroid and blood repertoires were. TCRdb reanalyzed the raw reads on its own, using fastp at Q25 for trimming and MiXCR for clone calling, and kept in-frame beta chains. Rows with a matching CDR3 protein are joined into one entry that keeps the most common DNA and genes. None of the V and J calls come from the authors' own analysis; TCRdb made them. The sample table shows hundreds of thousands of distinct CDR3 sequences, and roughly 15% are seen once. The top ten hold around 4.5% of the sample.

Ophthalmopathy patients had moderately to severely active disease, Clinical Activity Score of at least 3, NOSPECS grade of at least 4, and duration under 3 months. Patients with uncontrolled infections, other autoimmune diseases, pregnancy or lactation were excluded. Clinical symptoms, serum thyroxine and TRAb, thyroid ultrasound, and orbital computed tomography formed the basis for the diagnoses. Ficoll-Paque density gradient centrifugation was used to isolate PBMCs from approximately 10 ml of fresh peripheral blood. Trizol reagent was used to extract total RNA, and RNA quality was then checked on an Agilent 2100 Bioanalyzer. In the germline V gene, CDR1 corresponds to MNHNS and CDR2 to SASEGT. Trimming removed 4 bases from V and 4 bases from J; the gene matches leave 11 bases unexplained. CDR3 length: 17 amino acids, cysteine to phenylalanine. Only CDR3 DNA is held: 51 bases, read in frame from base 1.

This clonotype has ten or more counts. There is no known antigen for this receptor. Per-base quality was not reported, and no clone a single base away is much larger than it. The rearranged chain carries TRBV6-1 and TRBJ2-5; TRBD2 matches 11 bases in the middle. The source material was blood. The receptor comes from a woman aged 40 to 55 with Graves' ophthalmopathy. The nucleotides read TGTGCCAGCAGTGTGACTAGCGGGACTGCGGGTGGAGAGACCCAGTACTTC. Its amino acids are CASSVTSGTAGGETQYF.